What follows is one TCR beta chain and its context. No cognate antigen has been identified for it. No much larger clone exists at a distance of one base, and base qualities are not known. This record belongs to a study of cytotoxic CD8 clonotypes in ibrutinib-treated CLL (dated by TCRdb to about 2021). About the investigation overall: The cohort was composed of under 12 relapsed/refractory and 15 treatment-naive patients; IGHV unmutated status was identified in 17 patients. Partial responses were observed in around 25 patients and complete responses in 2; after a median follow-up of roughly 72 months, remission was maintained in 14 patients and progression was observed in approximately 12. The response samples were drawn at a median of roughly eleven months into treatment, with a range of about 6 to 36 months. Samples averaged about 260,000 productive templates and more than 85,000 productive rearrangements. Longitudinal samples were obtainable from about 30% of the roughly 90 participants in the trial. Cryopreserved peripheral blood mononuclear cells were obtained before treatment, at response, and at either sustained remission or disease progression. Every sample from remission and from progressive disease was obtained while the patients were still on ibrutinib. General study outcomes and caveats: Public clonotypes were rare and either contracted or stayed stable during treatment, and the rise in clonality at ibrutinib response reflected the expansion of private clonotypes. Baseline clonality was found to be higher than that of age-matched healthy donors and was strongly correlated with circulating CD8+ T-cell counts. Clonality increased at ibrutinib response, stayed stable in sustained remission, and fell back toward baseline at progression. Sampling times were not matched between patients in sustained remission and patients whose disease was progressing, and lymph node repertoires were not examined.

The goal of deep resolution MiSeq sequencing was a depth between 1 in 1 million and 1 in 200,000 T cells, and coverage averaged 10x per clonotype. The immunoSEQ hsTCRB Kit was used to generate the TCR beta libraries. The published analysis was carried out like this. The data were analyzed with ImmunoSEQ Analyzer and ImmunoSEQ Data Assistant, and V, D and J gene assignments followed IMGT definitions. Clonality, which ranges from 0 to 1, was calculated as one minus the normalized Shannon entropy of productive rearrangement frequencies. Public clonotype analysis was restricted to overrepresented clonotypes comprising at least 0.05% of each patient's repertoire. Some 13 age-matched healthy donor repertoires from immuneACCESS served as clonality controls. Here the immuneACCESS table is served through TCRdb, limited to in-frame sequences with V and J called. Missing clones are a known gap in these copies; in checked studies unresolved V genes cover under half, and the rest lacks a known reason. The D gene and trimming were derived from the DNA, and the V and J assignments and clone size from that table. For this sample there are more than 200,000 clones; under 75% appear just once. The ten top clones hold 15% of the sample.

Taken with the paper, the label for time point translates to: around 25 months on ibrutinib. For TCR beta library preparation, about 2 micrograms of genomic DNA were isolated from cryopreserved PBMCs. Longitudinal blood samples from CLL patients on ibrutinib monotherapy underwent high-throughput TCR beta sequencing. Patients were enrolled in a phase 2 open-label single-center ibrutinib monotherapy trial. The sequencing used PBMCs, collected after 24 months of ibrutinib treatment. The receptor comes from a human donor with chronic lymphocytic leukemia.

The DNA is as follows: TGTGCCACCAGCAGAGGTGGGGTGCGTGGCGAGCAGTACTTC. This sequence encodes CATSRGGVRGEQYF. The rearranged chain carries TRBV15 and TRBJ2-7; the D gene is unclear. At the junction V is shortened by 1 base and J by 6 bases, with 13 bases in between. For CDR1 and CDR2, the germline V gene (reference sequence) lists LNHNV and YYDKDF. The CDR3 runs 14 amino acids, cysteine and phenylalanine included. This entry keeps only the CDR3 DNA: 42 bases, framed from base 1.